This T cell receptor (beta chain) stems from a study of early T cells in non-severe SARS-CoV-2 infection. This clonotype was seen many times. Via MiXCR, TCRdb re-called the 5' RACE reads, giving one row per CDR3 protein. This sample has just over 95,000 distinct CDR3 sequences, with more than 9.5% found just once. Trimming took 2 bases from V and 7 from J; bases not matched to a gene: 15. This CDR3 is 18 amino acids long. The germline CDR1 and CDR2 sequences are SGHAT and FQNNGV. The TCR originated in an adult who was a healthcare worker with PCR-confirmed SARS-CoV-2 infection or an uninfected control (not recorded which). The V call is TRBV11-2, the J call TRBJ2-1; 9 bases are a match to TRBD2. The sample comprised whole blood. CDR3 sequence: CASSLQGMSGLASNEQFF. CDR3 nucleotides: TGTGCCAGCAGCTTACAAGGAATGTCTGGACTAGCGTCAAATGAGCAGTTCTTC.